These 18 T cell receptor beta chains share one sample of origin, sequenced in a study of T cell responses to AZD1222 COVID-19 vaccine. Here immunoSEQ multiplex PCR was the method, and the copy in TCRdb shows in-frame clones only, minus some. The profile shows 130,000 or so clones, 85% to 95% of them singletons. The sample in question was peripheral blood, obtained on day 0 of MenACWY control vaccination. These TCRs come from an adult in good health.

J is TRBJ1-6 and V is TRBV4-1; D unresolved. This CDR3 spans 15 amino acids. Trimming left V 0 bases short and J 6 bases short, with 9 bases between. CDR1 is MGHRA, CDR2 YSYEKL, per germline. CDR3 amino acids: CASSQDHPGNSPLHF. CDR3 coding DNA: TGCGCCAGCAGCCAAGATCACCCGGGTAATTCACCCCTCCACTTT.

Notes on this clone: One end of the junction is discordant with germline, which a read error may explain. DNA for the CDR3: TGTGCCAGCAGAGAAGGGGTAGATGGCTACACCTTC. It encodes CASREGVDGYTF. The rearrangement uses TRBV6-1 and TRBJ1-2; a possible D gene is TRBD1 (5 bases). CDR3 size: 12 residues. Looked up from germline, CDR1 is MNHNS and CDR2 is SASEGT.

This chain links TRBV5-1 with TRBJ2-5, with D perhaps TRBD1 or TRBD2 (5 bases each). There are 15 residues in the CDR3. Germline lookup yields CDR1 SGHRS and CDR2 YFSETQ. V was clipped by 0 bases and J by 10 bases, with 19 bases between them. The CDR3 protein is CASSLGGTDRRDQYF. DNA for the CDR3: TGCGCCAGCAGCTTGGGTGGGACGGACCGACGAGACCAGTACTTC.

The rearrangement links TRBV7-9 to TRBJ2-5; maybe TRBD2 (5 bases). The CDR3 sequence is 14 residues long. Trimming took off 2 bases at V and 0 bases at J, with 7 bases between the two ends. Germline V lookup: CDR1 SEHNR, CDR2 FQNEAQ (reference sequence). The CDR3, as DNA: TGTGCCAGCAGCTTAAGGCGGGACCAAGAGACCCAGTACTTC. Its translation: CASSLRRDQETQYF.

This rearrangement joins TRBV5-1 to TRBJ2-7, with TRBD2 identical over 11 bases. The CDR3 has 18 amino acids. Germline CDR1 SGHRS, CDR2 YFSETQ. Trimming took 4 bases from V and 4 from J; bases not matched to a gene: 16. CDR3 DNA: TGCGCCAGCAGCACCGAACTAGCGGGAGATGGTCATGGGTACGAGCAGTACTTC. Its protein product is CASSTELAGDGHGYEQYF.

The chain uses TRBV5-6 and TRBJ1-2; D is unclear. Germline V CDR1 and CDR2: SGHDT, YYEEEE. Trimming took off 4 bases at V and 3 bases at J, with 7 bases between the two ends. The CDR3 has 12 residues. Here the CDR3 reads CASSQSDYGYTF. CDR3 nucleotide sequence: TGTGCCAGCAGCCAATCCGACTATGGCTACACCTTC.

This chain uses TRBV2 with TRBJ2-1; D is tentatively TRBD1 or TRBD2 (5 bases each). Looked up from germline, CDR1 is SNHLY and CDR2 is FYNNEI. Between the trimmed V and J ends, which lost 8 bases and 3 bases, there was a span of 8 bases. The CDR3 length is 12 residues. CDR3: CASLGDYNEQFF. Here the CDR3 DNA reads TGTGCCAGCTTGGGGGACTACAATGAGCAGTTCTTC.

This chain connects TRBV11-2 to TRBJ2-3; possibly TRBD1 for D (6 bases). The CDR3 loop spans 17 amino acids. Germline-derived CDR1 and CDR2 are SGHAT and FQNNGV. V shed 1 base and J shed 0 bases, with 14 bases lying between them. The chain's CDR3 is CASSLGWDTPSTDTQYF. The CDR3 nucleotides read TGTGCCAGCAGCTTAGGGTGGGACACCCCAAGCACAGATACGCAGTATTTT.

The V gene is TRBV27, the J gene TRBJ1-1, with D perhaps matching TRBD1 (6 bases). V was cut by 5 bases and J by 1 base, with 14 bases left in between. This CDR3 region has 15 residues. Germline CDR1 is MNHEY and CDR2 is SMNVEV (reference sequence). CDR3 nucleotides: TGTGCCAGCAGTAGGGGGGGCGGAGGGAACACTGAAGCTTTCTTT. Protein product: CASSRGGGGNTEAFF.

This chain links TRBV13 with TRBJ1-1; TRBD1 is a possible D gene (5 bases). The CDR3 extends over 14 amino acids. V was cut by 3 bases and J by 3 bases, with 11 bases left in between. Germline loops: CDR1 PRHDT, CDR2 FYEKMQ (reference sequence). DNA of the CDR3: TGTGCCAGCAGCTTCATCTCGGGGGACACTGAAGCTTTCTTT. Translated, it gives CASSFISGDTEAFF.

V usage is TRBV6-5 and J usage is TRBJ1-6; 9 bases align to TRBD1. Germline V CDR1 and CDR2: MNHEY, SVGAGI. The CDR3 sequence is 13 residues long. The V segment lost 10 bases and the J segment 9 bases; nucleotides outside the gene matches: 7. The DNA of the CDR3 is TGTGCCACCCTTGGACAGGGGCGTTCACCCCTCCACTTT. Translating it yields CATLGQGRSPLHF.

Regarding this clone: An end of the junction differs from the germline gene, which may be a read error. The rearrangement joins TRBV29-1 to TRBJ2-3; D unclear. The CDR3 covers 11 residues. From germline, CDR1 is SQVTM and CDR2 ANQGSEA. This chain's CDR3 is CSVGPAETQYF. The CDR3 DNA reads as TGCAGCGTTGGACCGGCAGAAACGCAGTATTTT.

This clone was recorded at least ten times. The chain carries TRBV11-2 and TRBJ1-6; D is undetermined. CDR1 is SGHAT and CDR2 is FQNNGV in the germline V gene. The CDR3 extends over 13 amino acids. Trimming cost V 5 bases and J 8 bases, with 10 bases left between them. The CDR3 DNA reads TGTGCCAGCAGCCCTCTTGGGGATTCACCCCTCCACTTT. This codes for CASSPLGDSPLHF.

The chain combines TRBV7-9 with TRBJ2-1; 9 bases map to TRBD1. The CDR3 consists of 15 residues. CDR1 SEHNR and CDR2 FQNEAQ come from the germline V gene (reference sequence). V was clipped by 6 bases and J by 4 bases; unmatched bases: 7. CDR3 coding DNA: TGTGCCAGCAGTTCCGGGACAGGGAATTACAATGAGCAGTTCTTC. Translated, it gives CASSSGTGNYNEQFF.

The CDR3 here is CASSSWGPGQPQHF. CDR3 in DNA: TGTGCCAGCAGTTCGTGGGGGCCCGGTCAGCCCCAGCATTTT. This chain uses TRBV6-1 with TRBJ1-5; weak D call: TRBD1 (6 bases). V lost 5 bases to trimming and J lost 6 bases, with 14 bases between them. CDR1 is MNHNS and CDR2 is SASEGT in the germline V gene. This CDR3 has 14 residues.

This chain connects TRBV4-2 to TRBJ1-5; 7 nucleotides agree with TRBD1. The V gene's germline CDR1 is LGHNA and CDR2 YNFKEQ. V trimming: 0 bases; J trimming: 6 bases; junction bases outside the gene matches: 5. CDR3 size: 15 residues. This CDR3 reads CASSQETGYLQPQHF. The CDR3 DNA reads TGTGCCAGCAGCCAAGAGACAGGGTATCTTCAGCCCCAGCATTTT.

V usage is TRBV5-6 and J usage is TRBJ1-5; perhaps TRBD1 as D (5 bases). Germline CDR1 SGHDT, CDR2 YYEEEE. V was pared by 6 bases and J by 6 bases, with 13 bases between. The CDR3 has 13 amino acids. For the CDR3, the DNA is TGTGCCAGCACCAGGGAGGTTCTTCAGCCCCAGCATTTT. It translates to CASTREVLQPQHF.

Only one count was recorded for this clone. This rearrangement joins TRBV11-2 to TRBJ1-5; TRBD1 might be the D (6 bases). From germline, CDR1 is SGHAT and CDR2 FQNNGV. This CDR3 is 15 amino acids long. V lost 0 bases and J lost 5, with 11 bases in between. CDR3 DNA sequence: TGTGCCAGCAGCTTAGATGAACAGGGATATCAGCCCCAGCATTTT. Translation: CASSLDEQGYQPQHF.